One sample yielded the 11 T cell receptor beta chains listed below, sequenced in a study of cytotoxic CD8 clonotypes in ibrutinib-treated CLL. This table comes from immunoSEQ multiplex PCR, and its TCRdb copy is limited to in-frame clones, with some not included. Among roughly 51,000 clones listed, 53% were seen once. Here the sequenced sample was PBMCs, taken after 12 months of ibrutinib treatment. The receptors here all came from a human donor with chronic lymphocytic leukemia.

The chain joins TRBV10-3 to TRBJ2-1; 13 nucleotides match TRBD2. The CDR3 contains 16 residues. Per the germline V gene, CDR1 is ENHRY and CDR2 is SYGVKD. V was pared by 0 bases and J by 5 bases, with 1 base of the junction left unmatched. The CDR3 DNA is TGTGCCATCAGTGAGTCGACTAGCGGGAGGAACAATGAGCAGTTCTTC. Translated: CAISESTSGRNNEQFF.

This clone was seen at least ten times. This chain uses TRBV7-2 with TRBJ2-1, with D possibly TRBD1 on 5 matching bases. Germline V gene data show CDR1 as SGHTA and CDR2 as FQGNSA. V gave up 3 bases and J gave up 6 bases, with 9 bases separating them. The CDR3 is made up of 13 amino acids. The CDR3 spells CASSFRQFNEQFF. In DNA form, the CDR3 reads TGTGCCAGCAGCTTTAGACAGTTCAATGAGCAGTTCTTC.

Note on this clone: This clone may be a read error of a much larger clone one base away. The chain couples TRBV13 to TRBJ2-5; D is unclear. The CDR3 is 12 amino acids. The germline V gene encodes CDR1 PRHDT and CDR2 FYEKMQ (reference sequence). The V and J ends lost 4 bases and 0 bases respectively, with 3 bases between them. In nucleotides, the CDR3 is TGTGCCAGCAGCTCCCACCAAGAGACCCAGTACTTC. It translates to CASSSHQETQYF.

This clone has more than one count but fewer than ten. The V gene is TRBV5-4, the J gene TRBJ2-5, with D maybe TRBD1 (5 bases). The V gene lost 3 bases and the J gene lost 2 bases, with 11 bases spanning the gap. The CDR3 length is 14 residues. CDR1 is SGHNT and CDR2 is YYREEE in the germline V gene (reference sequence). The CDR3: CASSSTVDQETQYF. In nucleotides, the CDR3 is TGTGCCAGCAGCTCGACAGTTGATCAAGAGACCCAGTACTTC.

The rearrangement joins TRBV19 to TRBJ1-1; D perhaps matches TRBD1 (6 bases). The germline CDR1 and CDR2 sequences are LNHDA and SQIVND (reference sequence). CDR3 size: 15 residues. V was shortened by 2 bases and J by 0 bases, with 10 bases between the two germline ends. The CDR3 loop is CASSITRTVNTEAFF. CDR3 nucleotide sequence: TGTGCCAGTAGTATAACCCGGACAGTGAACACTGAAGCTTTCTTT. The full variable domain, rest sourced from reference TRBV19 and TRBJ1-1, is DGGITQSPKYLFRKEGQNVTLSCEQNLNHDAMYWYRQDPGQGLRLIYYSQIVNDFQKGDIAEGYSVSREKKESFPLTVTSAQKNPTAFYLCASSITRTVNTEAFFGQGTRLTVV.

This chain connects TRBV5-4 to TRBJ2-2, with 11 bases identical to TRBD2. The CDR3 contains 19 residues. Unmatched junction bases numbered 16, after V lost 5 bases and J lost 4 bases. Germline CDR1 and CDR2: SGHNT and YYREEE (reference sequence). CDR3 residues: CASRAGTSGNSLGTGELFF. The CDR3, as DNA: TGTGCCAGCAGGGCCGGGACTAGCGGAAATTCCCTTGGCACCGGGGAGCTGTTTTTT.

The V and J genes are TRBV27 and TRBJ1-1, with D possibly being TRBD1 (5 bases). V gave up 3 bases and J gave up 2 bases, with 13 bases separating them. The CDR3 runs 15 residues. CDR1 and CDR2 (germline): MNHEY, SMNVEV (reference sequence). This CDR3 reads CASSFRGGINTEAFF. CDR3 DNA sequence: TGTGCCAGCAGTTTCCGGGGGGGGATTAACACTGAAGCTTTCTTT.

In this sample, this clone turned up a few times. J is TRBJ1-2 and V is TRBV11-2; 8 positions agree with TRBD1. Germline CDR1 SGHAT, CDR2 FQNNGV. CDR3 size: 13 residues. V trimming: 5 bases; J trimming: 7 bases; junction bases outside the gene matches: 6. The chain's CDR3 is CASSPTGEGGYTF. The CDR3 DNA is TGTGCCAGCAGCCCGACAGGGGAAGGTGGCTACACCTTC.

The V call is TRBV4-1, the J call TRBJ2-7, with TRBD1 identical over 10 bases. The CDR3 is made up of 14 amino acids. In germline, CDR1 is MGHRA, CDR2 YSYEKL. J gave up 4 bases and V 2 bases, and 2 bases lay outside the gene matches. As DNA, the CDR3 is TGCGCCAGCAGCCAACCGGGACAGGGGTACGAGCAGTACTTC. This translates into CASSQPGQGYEQYF.

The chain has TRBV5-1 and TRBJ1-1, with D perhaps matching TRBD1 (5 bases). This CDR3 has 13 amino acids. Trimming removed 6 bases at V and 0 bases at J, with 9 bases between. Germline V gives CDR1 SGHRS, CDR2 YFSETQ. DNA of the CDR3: TGCGCCAGCAAGGGGCAGTTGAACACTGAAGCTTTCTTT. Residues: CASKGQLNTEAFF.

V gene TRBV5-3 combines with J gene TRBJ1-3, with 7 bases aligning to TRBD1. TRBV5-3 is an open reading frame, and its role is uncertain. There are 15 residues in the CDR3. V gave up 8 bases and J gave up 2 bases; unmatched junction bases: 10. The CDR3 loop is CASSPEGTAGNTIYF. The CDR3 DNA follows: TGTGCCAGCAGCCCAGAGGGGACAGCTGGAAACACCATATATTTT.